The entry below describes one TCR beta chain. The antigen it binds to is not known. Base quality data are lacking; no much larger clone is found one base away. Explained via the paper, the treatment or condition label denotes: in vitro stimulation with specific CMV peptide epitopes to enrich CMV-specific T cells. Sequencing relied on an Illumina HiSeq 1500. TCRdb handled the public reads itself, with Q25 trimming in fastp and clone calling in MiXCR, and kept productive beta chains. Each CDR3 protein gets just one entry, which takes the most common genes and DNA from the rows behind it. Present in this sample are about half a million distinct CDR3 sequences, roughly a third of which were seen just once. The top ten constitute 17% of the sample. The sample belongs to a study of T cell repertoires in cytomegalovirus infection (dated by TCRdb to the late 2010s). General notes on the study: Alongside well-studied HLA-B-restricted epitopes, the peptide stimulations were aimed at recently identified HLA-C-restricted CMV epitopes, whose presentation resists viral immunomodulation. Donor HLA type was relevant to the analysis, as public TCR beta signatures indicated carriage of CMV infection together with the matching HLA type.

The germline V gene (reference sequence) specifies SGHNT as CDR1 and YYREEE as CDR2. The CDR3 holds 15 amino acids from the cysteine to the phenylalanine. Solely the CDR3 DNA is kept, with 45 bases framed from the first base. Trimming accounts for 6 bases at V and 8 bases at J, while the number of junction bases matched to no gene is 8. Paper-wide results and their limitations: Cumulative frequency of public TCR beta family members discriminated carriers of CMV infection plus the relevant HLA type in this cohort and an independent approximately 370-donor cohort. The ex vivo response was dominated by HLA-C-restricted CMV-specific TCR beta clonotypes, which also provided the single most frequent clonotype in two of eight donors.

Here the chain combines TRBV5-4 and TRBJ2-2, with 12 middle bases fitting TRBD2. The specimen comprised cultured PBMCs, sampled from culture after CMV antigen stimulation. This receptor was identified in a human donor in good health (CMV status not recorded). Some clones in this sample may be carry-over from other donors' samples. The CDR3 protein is CASTLAGGPAGELFF. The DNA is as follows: TGTGCCAGCACCCTAGCGGGAGGGCCGGCTGGGGAGCTGTTTTTT. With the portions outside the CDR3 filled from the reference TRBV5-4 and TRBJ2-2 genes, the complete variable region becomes ETGVTQSPTHLIKTRGQQVTLRCSSQSGHNTVSWYQQALGQGPQFIFQYYREEENGRGNFPPRFSGLQFPNYSSELNVNALELDDSALYLCASTLAGGPAGELFFGEGSRLTVL.